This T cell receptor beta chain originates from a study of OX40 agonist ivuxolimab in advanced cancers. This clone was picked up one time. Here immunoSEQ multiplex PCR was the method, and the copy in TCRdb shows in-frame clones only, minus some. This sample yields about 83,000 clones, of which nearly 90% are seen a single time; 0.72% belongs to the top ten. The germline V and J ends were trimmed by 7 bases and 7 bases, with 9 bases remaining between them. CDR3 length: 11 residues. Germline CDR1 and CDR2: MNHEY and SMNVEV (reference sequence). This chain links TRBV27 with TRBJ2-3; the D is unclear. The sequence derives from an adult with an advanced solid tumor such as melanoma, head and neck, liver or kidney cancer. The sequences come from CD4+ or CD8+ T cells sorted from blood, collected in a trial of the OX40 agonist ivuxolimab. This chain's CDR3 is CASTLGHTQYF. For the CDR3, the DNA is TGTGCCAGCACGTTGGGCCATACGCAGTATTTT.